These 20 T cell receptor beta chains share one sample of origin, sequenced in a study of cytomegalovirus exposure and HLA in healthy donors. Vbeta (60) and Jbeta (13) primers were used in the PCR. Repertoires were generated with immunoSEQ multiplex PCR, while TCRdb's copy carries only in-frame clones and drops some. The table has 200,000 or so clones, 75% to 90% seen once. Source material: PBMCs. Receptor source: a woman aged 45-59 years in good health and CMV-seropositive.

CDR3: CASSRRGDYNEQFF. The CDR3 DNA reads TGTGCCAGCAGTAGGCGGGGGGATTACAATGAGCAGTTCTTC. The chain has TRBV27 and TRBJ2-1; 8 nucleotides match TRBD2. Germline assignment: CDR1 MNHEY and CDR2 SMNVEV (reference sequence). Trimming removed 5 bases from V and 4 bases from J; junction bases left unmatched: 4. The CDR3 sequence is 14 residues long.

The chain couples TRBV7-2 to TRBJ2-1; the match to TRBD2 covers 8 bases. The CDR3 covers 16 residues. Germline-derived CDR1 and CDR2 are SGHTA and FQGNSA. V was clipped by 1 base and J by 6 bases; unmatched bases: 8. The DNA of the CDR3 is TGTGCCAGCAGCTTAGGGGGGCGGGGGGTACCCAATGAGCAGTTCTTC. It codes for CASSLGGRGVPNEQFF. Using reference TRBV7-2 and TRBJ2-1 for the parts outside the CDR3, the full variable domain is GAGVSQSPSNKVTEKGKDVELRCDPISGHTALYWYRQSLGQGLEFLIYFQGNSAPDKSGLPSDRFSAERTGGSVSTLTIQRTQQEDSAVYLCASSLGGRGVPNEQFFGPGTRLTVL.

The chain is built from TRBV7-2 and TRBJ2-1, with D perhaps matching TRBD2 (6 bases). Germline V lookup: CDR1 SGHTA, CDR2 FQGNSA. The CDR3 sequence is 15 residues long. V was trimmed by 3 bases and J by 5 bases, leaving 14 bases between them. The DNA of the CDR3 is TGTGCCAGCAGCTTGGTGGTAGCGGCACACAATGAGCAGTTCTTC. This encodes CASSLVVAAHNEQFF.

This rearrangement joins TRBV23-1 to TRBJ2-7; tentatively, D is TRBD1 (7 bases). TRBV23-1 is treated as an ORF (open reading frame) with a function not yet certain. The CDR3 runs 15 residues. V dropped 2 bases and J dropped 5 bases, with 16 bases sitting between them. The CDR3 loop reads CASSQTDRPGDEQYF. In DNA, the CDR3 is TGCGCCAGCAGTCAAACGGACAGGCCGGGGGACGAGCAGTACTTC.

The chain has TRBV7-3 and TRBJ2-5; D perhaps matches TRBD2 (6 bases). The end of the DNA aligns better with TRBJ2-7, so the J call may be wrong. There are 13 residues in the CDR3. Germline lookup yields CDR1 SGHTA and CDR2 FQGTGA. The CDR3 spells CASSLNGGGEQYF. The CDR3, as DNA: TGTGCCAGCAGCTTAAACGGGGGTGGCGAGCAGTACTTC.

This chain connects TRBV19 to TRBJ2-1; D remains ambiguous. This CDR3 is 12 amino acids long. The V gene's germline CDR1 is LNHDA and CDR2 SQIVND (reference sequence). V lost 1 base to trimming and J lost 10 bases, with 8 bases between them. CDR3 nucleotides: TGTGCCAGTAGTATAGGCGTACGGGAGCAGTTCTTC. It yields the protein CASSIGVREQFF.

The chain links TRBV7-9 to TRBJ2-3, with D possibly TRBD2 on 6 matching bases. From germline, CDR1 is SEHNR and CDR2 FQNEAQ (reference sequence). There are 17 residues in the CDR3. The ends were cut back, 1 base at V and 4 bases at J, with 18 bases in the middle. CDR3 DNA sequence: TGTGCCAGCAGCTTAGGGATCCGACTAGTGAGTGCAGATACGCAGTATTTT. This sequence encodes CASSLGIRLVSADTQYF.

This chain links TRBV10-3 with TRBJ1-6; 8 bases are a match to TRBD1. J was trimmed by 7 bases and V by 6 bases; bases with no gene match: 2. The CDR3 runs 13 residues. Germline CDR1 and CDR2: ENHRY and SYGVKD. In nucleotides, the CDR3 is TGTGCCATCAGGGACAGGGTCAATTCACCCCTCCACTTT. As protein: CAIRDRVNSPLHF.

This rearrangement joins TRBV25-1 to TRBJ2-5, with TRBD2 identical over 8 bases. V lost 10 bases and J lost 1; bases outside the gene matches: 5. Looked up from germline, CDR1 is MGHDK and CDR2 is SYGVNS. This CDR3 comprises 13 residues. CDR3 DNA: TGTGCCACCTCAAGCGGGGGCCAAGAGACCCAGTACTTC. Translated: CATSSGGQETQYF.

The V gene is TRBV28, the J gene TRBJ1-1; 8 positions match TRBD1. The CDR3 has 13 residues. The V gene's germline CDR1 is MDHEN and CDR2 SYDVKM. The ends lost 5 bases at V and 4 bases at J; junction bases unmatched: 3. The CDR3 spells CASSPTGGTEAFF. CDR3 nucleotide sequence: TGTGCCAGCAGTCCAACAGGGGGCACTGAAGCTTTCTTT.

This chain connects TRBV18 to TRBJ1-1, with D unclear. Trimming removed 2 bases from V and 2 bases from J, with 9 bases in between. CDR3 length equals 14 residues. Germline CDR1 and CDR2: KGHSH and LQKENI. The CDR3 DNA is TGTGCCAGCTCACCAACGACTCCTAACACTGAAGCTTTCTTT. Translated, it gives CASSPTTPNTEAFF.

CDR3 residues: CASSVLGGSNTEAFF. CDR3 coding DNA: TGTGCCAGCAGTGTGCTGGGGGGATCGAACACTGAAGCTTTCTTT. The chain carries TRBV6-1 and TRBJ1-1; the D gene is possibly TRBD1 (5 bases). CDR1 is MNHNS and CDR2 is SASEGT in the germline V gene. The CDR3 is 15 residues long. Trimming stripped 4 bases from V and 1 base from J, with 13 bases between.

J is TRBJ2-5 and V is TRBV11-2; D is perhaps TRBD2 (6 bases). CDR1 is SGHAT and CDR2 is FQNNGV in the germline V gene. V was shortened by 6 bases and J by 5 bases, with 13 bases between the two germline ends. This CDR3 comprises 13 residues. CDR3 DNA: TGTGCCAGCAGTCCTAGCGATGGGGAGACCCAGTACTTC. It is translated as CASSPSDGETQYF. The variable domain in full, with the rest retrieved from reference TRBV11-2 and TRBJ2-5, is EAGVAQSPRYKIIEKRQSVAFWCNPISGHATLYWYQQILGQGPKLLIQFQNNGVVDDSQLPKDRFSAERLKGVDSTLKIQPAKLEDSAVYLCASSPSDGETQYFGPGTRLLVL.

The chain uses TRBV2 and TRBJ2-3; 10 nucleotides agree with TRBD1. The germline gives CDR1 SNHLY, CDR2 FYNNEI. The V segment lost 4 bases and the J segment 3 bases; nucleotides outside the gene matches: 4. CDR3 length: 15 amino acids. CDR3 coding DNA: TGTGCCAGCAGTGGGCGGACAGGGGGGACAGATACGCAGTATTTT. This codes for CASSGRTGGTDTQYF.

Notes on this clone: Other DNA sequences in this sample translate to the same CDR3. V is TRBV18 and J is TRBJ2-3; 11 nucleotides line up with TRBD2. Germline CDR1 and CDR2: KGHSH and LQKENI. This CDR3 has 16 residues. The V gene end was trimmed by 5 bases and the J gene end by 3 bases; junction bases not matched to a gene: 7. CDR3 sequence (DNA): TGTGCCAGCTCAACGTTCGGGACTAGCGGAACAGATACGCAGTATTTT. Its protein is CASSTFGTSGTDTQYF. Together with reference TRBV18 and TRBJ2-3, the CDR3 gives the full variable domain: NAGVMQNPRHLVRRRGQEARLRCSPMKGHSHVYWYRQLPEEGLKFMVYLQKENIIDESGMPKERFSAEFPKEGPSILRIQQVVRGDSAAYFCASSTFGTSGTDTQYFGPGTRLTVL.

The genes are TRBV21-1 and TRBJ2-5; TRBD2, the D gene given by the table, was not confirmed from the DNA. TRBV21-1 is a known pseudogene. CDR3 length: 14 residues. The CDR3 loop is CASSCSGYQETQYF. CDR3 coding DNA: TGTGCCAGCAGCTGCTCGGGGTACCAAGAGACCCAGTACTTC.

The chain carries TRBV5-1 and TRBJ2-3, with 9 bases matching TRBD2. Germline V gene data show CDR1 as SGHRS and CDR2 as YFSETQ. The CDR3 is 14 amino acids. The V segment lost 7 bases and the J segment 3 bases; nucleotides outside the gene matches: 6. This chain's CDR3 is CASSGGGATDTQYF. The CDR3 DNA is TGCGCCAGCTCTGGCGGGGGGGCTACAGATACGCAGTATTTT.

This sequence joins TRBV7-2 and TRBJ2-3; 11 nucleotides line up with TRBD2. Per the germline V gene, CDR1 is SGHTA and CDR2 is FQGNSA. This CDR3 region has 15 residues. J was trimmed by 4 bases and V by 3 bases; bases with no gene match: 3. This chain's CDR3 is CASSFTSGGADTQYF. The CDR3 DNA sequence: TGTGCCAGCAGCTTTACTAGCGGGGGAGCAGATACGCAGTATTTT.

The chain recombines TRBV7-2 with TRBJ2-1, with a weak D call TRBD1 (5 bases). V was pared by 5 bases and J by 0 bases, with 14 bases between. Germline CDR1 reads SGHTA; CDR2 reads FQGNSA. The CDR3 loop spans 16 amino acids. The CDR3: CASSQLDRASYNEQFF. The CDR3 DNA sequence: TGTGCCAGCAGCCAATTAGACAGAGCCTCCTACAATGAGCAGTTCTTC.

The J gene is TRBJ1-3, the V gene TRBV5-1; TRBD1 might be the D (6 bases). CDR1 and CDR2 from the germline V gene are SGHRS and YFSETQ. CDR3 size: 14 residues. Trimming stripped 4 bases from V and 2 bases from J, with 10 bases between. Here the CDR3 DNA reads TGCGCCAGCAGCGAGGGGGGGACTGGAAACACCATATATTTT. Translated: CASSEGGTGNTIYF.